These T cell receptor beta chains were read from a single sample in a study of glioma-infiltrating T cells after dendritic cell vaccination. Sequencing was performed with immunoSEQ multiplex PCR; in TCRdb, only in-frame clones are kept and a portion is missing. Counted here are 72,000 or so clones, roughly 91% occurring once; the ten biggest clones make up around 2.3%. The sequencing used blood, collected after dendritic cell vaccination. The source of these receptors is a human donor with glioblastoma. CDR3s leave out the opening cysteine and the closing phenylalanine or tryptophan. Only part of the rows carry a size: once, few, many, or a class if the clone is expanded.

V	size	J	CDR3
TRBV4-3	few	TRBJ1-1	ASRPTGNTEAF
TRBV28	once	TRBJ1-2	ASSFSFNYGYT
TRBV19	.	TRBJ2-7	ASSSGGREVPYEQY
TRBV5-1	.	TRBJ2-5	ASSPIAWQETQY
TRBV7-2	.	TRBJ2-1	ASTRTRAGKYNEQF
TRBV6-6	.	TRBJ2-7	ASRDRGLSYEQY
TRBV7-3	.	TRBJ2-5	ASSLTGTEYQETQY
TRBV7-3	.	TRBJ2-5	ASSPGTRGEETQY
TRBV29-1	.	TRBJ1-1	SAAERLVTEAF
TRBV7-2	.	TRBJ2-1	ASRASGRDEQF
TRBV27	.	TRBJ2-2	ASSFGAGDTGELF
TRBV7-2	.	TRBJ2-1	ASSPDRGPYNEQF
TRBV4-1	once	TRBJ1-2	ASSQDKLPSYGYT
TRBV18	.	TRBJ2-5	ASSPAPDRETQY
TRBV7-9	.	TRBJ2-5	ASSLGGGTAQETQY
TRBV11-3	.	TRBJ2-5	ASKGGPQETQY
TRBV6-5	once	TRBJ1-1	ASSYMRQLNTEAF
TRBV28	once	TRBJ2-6	ASSADGWGRGGANVLT
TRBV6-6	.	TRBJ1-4	ASSYSSEKLF
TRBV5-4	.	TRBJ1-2	ASSTGGNMNYGYT
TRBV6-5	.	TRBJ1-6	ASSRTGMNSPLH
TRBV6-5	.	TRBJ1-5	ASSPDRGGNQPQH
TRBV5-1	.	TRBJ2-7	ASSLAKAGLNEQY
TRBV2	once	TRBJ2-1	ASARGGGGEQF
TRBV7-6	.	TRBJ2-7	ASSLLGNSYEQY
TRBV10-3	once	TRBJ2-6	AISELAGFSGANVLT
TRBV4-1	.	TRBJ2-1	ASSRGTSDHNEQF
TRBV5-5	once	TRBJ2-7	ASSYPTGSGHEQY
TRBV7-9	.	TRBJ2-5	ASSAPGLAGGRETQY
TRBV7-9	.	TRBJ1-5	ASSSRGDSNQPQH
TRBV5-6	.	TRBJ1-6	ASSLGGSSPLH
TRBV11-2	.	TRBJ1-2	ASSLAGDYGYT
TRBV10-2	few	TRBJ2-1	ASSPTSAEYNEQF
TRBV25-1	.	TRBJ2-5	ASSEPPGGGGRETQY
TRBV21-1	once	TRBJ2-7	ASRTFIFAGSHEQY
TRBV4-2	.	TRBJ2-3	ASSQDPSGAGWVDTQY
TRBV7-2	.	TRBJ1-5	ASSLDTGHQH
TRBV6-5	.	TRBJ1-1	ASSYGPGNTEAF
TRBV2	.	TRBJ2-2	ASRHYSGTPNTGELF
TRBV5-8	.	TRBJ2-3	ASSLVAGGTDTQY